Presented here are 17 T cell receptor beta chains from one specimen sequenced in a study of control samples from healthy donors and cancer patients. The data were produced by immunoSEQ multiplex PCR, yet TCRdb's version contains in-frame clones alone and is incomplete. The sample lists some 140,000 clones, approximately 86% occurring once. The specimen was blood. The source of these receptors is a young woman in good health.

The J gene is TRBJ2-6, the V gene TRBV7-2; 9 positions match TRBD2. The trim removed 1 base at V and 4 bases at J, leaving 5 bases unmatched. CDR3 length equals 17 residues. CDR1 and CDR2 (germline): SGHTA, FQGNSA. The DNA of the CDR3 is TGTGCCAGCAGCTTAGTAGCGGGAGTCTCCGGGGCCAACGTCCTGACTTTC. This codes for CASSLVAGVSGANVLTF. Filled out from reference TRBV7-2 and TRBJ2-6, the complete variable domain reads GAGVSQSPSNKVTEKGKDVELRCDPISGHTALYWYRQSLGQGLEFLIYFQGNSAPDKSGLPSDRFSAERTGGSVSTLTIQRTQQEDSAVYLCASSLVAGVSGANVLTFGAGSRLTVL.

This sequence joins TRBV6-5 and TRBJ2-2, with D possibly TRBD2 on 5 matching bases. Trimming stripped 6 bases from V and 7 bases from J, with 9 bases between. Germline-derived CDR1 and CDR2 are MNHEY and SVGAGI. The CDR3 length is 12 residues. The CDR3 coding sequence is TGTGCCAGCAGGGAGGTAGGCGGGGAGCTGTTTTTT. Protein product: CASREVGGELFF.

The CDR3 here is CASSKHLILAGVYNEQFF. The CDR3 DNA sequence: TGTGCCAGCAGCAAACACCTTATACTAGCGGGCGTATACAATGAGCAGTTCTTC. The chain couples TRBV21-1 to TRBJ2-1; the tabulated D call, TRBD2, remains unverified against the DNA. TRBV21-1 is marked as a pseudogene. The CDR3 spans 18 residues.

The chain recombines TRBV5-1 with TRBJ2-5, with D perhaps TRBD2 (5 bases). Germline V gene data show CDR1 as SGHRS and CDR2 as YFSETQ. The V gene lost 0 bases and the J gene lost 2 bases, with 8 bases spanning the gap. This CDR3 has 14 residues. The CDR3 spells CASSLEQRQETQYF. CDR3 in DNA: TGCGCCAGCAGCTTGGAACAGCGGCAAGAGACCCAGTACTTC.

The rearrangement joins TRBV5-1 to TRBJ2-7; no clear D. Germline V gene data show CDR1 as SGHRS and CDR2 as YFSETQ. The CDR3 has 13 residues. Deletions cut 1 base from V and 6 bases from J, with 11 bases between. The CDR3 reads CASSLSPSGEQYF. The CDR3 DNA sequence: TGCGCCAGCAGCTTGAGCCCTTCGGGCGAGCAGTACTTC.

The rearrangement joins TRBV30 to TRBJ1-6; possible D gene TRBD1, 5 bases. The V end was cut by 1 base, the J end by 6 bases, with 10 bases between. Per the germline V gene, CDR1 is GTSNPN and CDR2 is SVGIG (reference sequence). There are 14 residues in the CDR3. CDR3 protein: CAWSGGGGNSPLHF. The CDR3 DNA is TGTGCCTGGAGTGGGGGGGGTGGTAATTCACCCCTCCACTTT.

The chain recombines TRBV10-3 with TRBJ1-5; TRBD1 might be the D (6 bases). Germline lookup yields CDR1 ENHRY and CDR2 SYGVKD. The CDR3 extends over 14 amino acids. V gave up 9 bases and J gave up 4 bases, with 16 bases separating them. CDR3 loop: CAISAGDLNQPQHF. As DNA, the CDR3 is TGTGCCATTTCTGCAGGGGACTTAAATCAGCCCCAGCATTTT.

The CDR3 bases are TGTGCCAGCTCACCAGAATCTTCGGTGAACACTGAAGCTTTCTTT. Translated, it gives CASSPESSVNTEAFF. V is TRBV18 and J is TRBJ1-1; no definite D call. Trimming left V 2 bases short and J 0 bases short, with 10 bases between. Germline CDR1 and CDR2: KGHSH and LQKENI. This CDR3 contains 15 residues.

This clone has just one count. The chain is built from TRBV30 and TRBJ1-5, with TRBD1 matching 10 bases. The CDR3 loop spans 14 amino acids. Germline lookup yields CDR1 GTSNPN and CDR2 SVGIG (reference sequence). Losses at the gene ends were 4 bases for V and 5 bases for J; bases not matched to a gene: 5. The CDR3 loop reads CAWTPGQGDQPQHF. Written as DNA, the CDR3 is TGTGCCTGGACCCCAGGACAGGGGGATCAGCCCCAGCATTTT.

This clone was counted only a few times. The J gene is TRBJ2-1, the V gene TRBV7-2; TRBD2 agrees at 7 bases. This CDR3 contains 14 residues. CDR1 SGHTA and CDR2 FQGNSA come from the germline V gene. The J segment lost 10 bases and the V segment lost 5 bases, leaving 11 bases of the junction unmatched. CDR3 sequence (DNA): TGTGCCAGCAGCAACGACCCGGGACTACTGGAGCAGTTCTTC. This translates into CASSNDPGLLEQFF.

This chain's CDR3 is CASGTVNSPLHF. The CDR3 nucleotides are TGTGCCAGCGGGACAGTAAATTCACCCCTCCACTTT. The chain is built from TRBV5-5 and TRBJ1-6; 7 bases match TRBD1. V lost 7 bases and J lost 7; bases outside the gene matches: 2. The CDR3 contains 12 residues. Germline CDR1 reads SGHKS; CDR2 reads YYEKEE (reference sequence).

This chain uses TRBV28 with TRBJ1-3; D call uncertain. This CDR3 spans 12 amino acids. The V end lost 6 bases, the J end lost 2 bases, and 5 bases lay between the germline ends. Germline assignment: CDR1 MDHEN and CDR2 SYDVKM. CDR3 amino acids: CASRSAGNTIYF. Written as DNA, the CDR3 is TGTGCCAGCAGGTCGGCTGGAAACACCATATATTTT.

The chain has TRBV9 and TRBJ2-2; 7 bases match TRBD2. The CDR3 loop spans 15 amino acids. Trimming at V came to 3 bases and at J to 2 bases, leaving 4 bases not matched to a gene. Germline lookup yields CDR1 SGDLS and CDR2 YYNGEE. In nucleotides, the CDR3 is TGTGCCAGCAGCGCGAGCGGGACCAACACCGGGGAGCTGTTTTTT. It translates to CASSASGTNTGELFF. Filled out from reference TRBV9 and TRBJ2-2, the complete variable domain reads DSGVTQTPKHLITATGQRVTLRCSPRSGDLSVYWYQQSLDQGLQFLIQYYNGEERAKGNILERFSAQQFPDLHSELNLSSLELGDSALYFCASSASGTNTGELFFGEGSRLTVL.

The chain couples TRBV24-1 to TRBJ2-3; 11 nucleotides align to TRBD2. Trimming removed 5 bases from V and 2 bases from J; junction bases left unmatched: 8. Germline CDR1 KGHDR, CDR2 SFDVKD. The CDR3 covers 17 residues. The CDR3 is CATSGPTSGTFTDTQYF. DNA of the CDR3: TGTGCCACCAGTGGCCCGACTAGCGGGACCTTCACAGATACGCAGTATTTT.

This clone was observed a few times. The V gene is TRBV9, the J gene TRBJ1-6; 7 bases agree with TRBD1. The germline CDR1 and CDR2 sequences are SGDLS and YYNGEE. V dropped 0 bases and J dropped 6; count of bases not matched to a gene: 3. The CDR3 is made up of 15 amino acids. CDR3 nucleotide sequence: TGTGCCAGCAGCGTAGGACAGGGACTTAATTCACCCCTCCACTTT. Its protein is CASSVGQGLNSPLHF.

The chain is built from TRBV25-1 and TRBJ2-3; the match to TRBD1 covers 7 bases. J was trimmed by 0 bases and V by 6 bases; bases with no gene match: 3. This CDR3 contains 14 residues. Germline V gene sequence: CDR1 MGHDK, CDR2 SYGVNS. The CDR3 region has the DNA TGTGCCAGCAGCCCGGGACAGAGCACAGATACGCAGTATTTT. Translating gives CASSPGQSTDTQYF.

The chain recombines TRBV2 with TRBJ1-2; the D is unclear. Germline CDR1 and CDR2: SNHLY and FYNNEI. V was trimmed by 1 base and J by 3 bases, leaving 6 bases between them. The CDR3 extends over 13 amino acids. The CDR3 spells CASSEGRDYGYTF. CDR3 DNA sequence: TGTGCCAGCAGTGAAGGGAGAGACTATGGCTACACCTTC.